This paragraph covers one T cell receptor (beta chain) sequence. This record belongs to a study of blood T cell repertoires in COVID-19. The repertoire was sequenced with immunoSEQ multiplex PCR; TCRdb's copy has only in-frame clones and lacks some. The sample has about 250,000 clones, roughly 83% seen once; the top ten hold about 5.4%. In Seattle, patients joined the study during active infection and were tracked longitudinally. The sequenced sample consisted of peripheral blood. The sequence was collected from a woman of 80 years or more with COVID-19, enrolled during active disease.

The CDR3 nucleotides are TGCGCCAGCAGCCATGAGACAGGGATGAACACTGAAGCTTTCTTT. This sequence encodes CASSHETGMNTEAFF. The J gene is TRBJ1-1, the V gene TRBV4-1; 7 bases map to TRBD1. Germline values: CDR1 MGHRA, CDR2 YSYEKL. V was clipped by 3 bases and J by 0 bases; unmatched bases: 4. This CDR3 has 15 residues.